The T cell receptor (beta chain) described here comes from a study of CD8 T cells in Susac syndrome. The authors carried out high-throughput sequencing of TCR beta. They applied it to CD8+ and CD4+ T cells obtained from blood. Germline CDR1 is SQVTM and CDR2 is ANQGSEA. There are 13 residues in the CDR3. J gave up 4 bases and V 6 bases, and 8 bases lay outside the gene matches. The RNA input was roughly 0.45 to 1 ug, and it was reverse transcribed with random hexamers. TCRdb called the immunoSEQ multiplex PCR reads again in MiXCR, with one record for every CDR3 protein. This sample has approximately 120,000 distinct CDR3 sequences, with 90% to 95% found just once.

The chain combines TRBV29-1 with TRBJ1-2; TRBD1 agrees at 7 bases. This clonotype was obtained from a human donor in good health. The sequencing sample was made of CD4+ T cells from PBMCs. The CDR3: CSVGKGAVYGYTF. The CDR3 nucleotides are TGCAGCGTCGGGAAGGGGGCGGTCTATGGCTACACCTTC. Looking up the rest from reference TRBV29-1 and TRBJ1-2 gives the full variable domain: SAVISQKPSRDICQRGTSLTIQCQVDSQVTMMFWYRQQPGQSLTLIATANQGSEATYESGFVIDKFPISRPNLTFSTLTVSNMSPEDSSIYLCSVGKGAVYGYTFGSGTRLTVV.